A selection of T cell receptor beta chains follows, all from one sample in a study of blood T cell repertoires in COVID-19. Here immunoSEQ multiplex PCR was the method, and the copy in TCRdb shows in-frame clones only, minus some. The sample contains about 400,000 clones, approximately 88% of which appear only once. Material for sequencing was PBMCs or T cells enriched from blood (not recorded which). The receptor source for this set is a woman between 40 and 50 years old with acute COVID-19. CDR3s include the opening cysteine and the closing phenylalanine or tryptophan. D genes are given only for firm matches. Clone size, where shown, is once, few, many, or a class for clones that have expanded.

size: NA; D: NA; J: TRBJ1-2; V: TRBV11-2; CDR3: CASSLVGASGGYTF; DNA: TGTGCCAGCAGCTTAGTTGGGGCTTCGGGTGGCTACACCTTC
size: NA; D: NA; J: TRBJ2-7; V: TRBV10-3; CDR3: CAISESDGVEGEQYF; DNA: TGTGCCATCAGTGAGTCGGACGGGGTAGAGGGCGAGCAGTACTTC
size: NA; D: NA; J: TRBJ1-5; V: TRBV5-5; CDR3: CASSLEGDSNQPQHF; DNA: TGTGCCAGCAGCTTGGAGGGGGATAGCAATCAGCCCCAGCATTTT
size: NA; D: NA; J: TRBJ2-2; V: TRBV7-9; CDR3: CASSLGAQLTGELFF; DNA: TGTGCCAGCAGCTTAGGGGCACAACTCACCGGGGAGCTGTTTTTT
size: NA; D: NA; J: TRBJ1-1; V: TRBV7-9; CDR3: CASSTTLGGNTEAFF; DNA: TGTGCCAGCAGCACAACTCTCGGAGGGAACACTGAAGCTTTCTTT
size: NA; D: NA; J: TRBJ2-7; V: TRBV6-6; CDR3: CASKPPGGYEQYF; DNA: TGTGCCAGCAAGCCCCCCGGGGGCTACGAGCAGTACTTC
size: NA; D: TRBD2; J: TRBJ2-1; V: TRBV3-1/TRBV3-2; CDR3: CASSPMPASGGEQFF; DNA: TGTGCCAGCAGCCCCATGCCCGCTAGCGGGGGGGAGCAGTTCTTC
size: NA; D: NA; J: TRBJ1-6; V: TRBV10-2; CDR3: CASSEGLSNSPLHF; DNA: TGCGCCAGCAGTGAGGGACTGAGTAATTCACCCCTCCACTTT
size: once; D: NA; J: TRBJ2-2; V: TRBV18; CDR3: CASSGFGQTGELFF; DNA: TGTGCCAGCTCAGGATTTGGACAGACCGGGGAGCTGTTTTTT
size: NA; D: TRBD2; J: TRBJ2-7; V: TRBV11-2; CDR3: CASSLILAGPLEQYF; DNA: TGTGCCAGCAGCTTAATACTAGCGGGGCCCCTGGAGCAGTACTTC
size: NA; D: NA; J: TRBJ2-1; V: TRBV30; CDR3: CAWNGQGSYNEQFF; DNA: TGTGCCTGGAACGGGCAGGGGTCCTACAATGAGCAGTTCTTC
size: NA; D: TRBD1; J: TRBJ1-6; V: TRBV27; CDR3: CASSFQTGFSNSPLHF; DNA: TGTGCCAGCAGTTTCCAGACAGGGTTCTCTAATTCACCCCTCCACTTT
size: NA; D: TRBD2; J: TRBJ2-2; V: TRBV4-2; CDR3: CASSQNGDRLAGAPTGELFF; DNA: TGTGCCAGCAGCCAAAATGGGGACCGACTAGCGGGGGCTCCAACCGGGGAGCTGTTTTTT
size: NA; D: NA; J: TRBJ1-4; V: TRBV29-1; CDR3: CSVEVDGEKLFF; DNA: TGCAGCGTTGAAGTAGACGGGGAAAAACTGTTTTTT
size: NA; D: NA; J: TRBJ1-2; V: TRBV10-3; CDR3: CAISESSYGYTF; DNA: TGTGCCATCAGTGAAAGTAGCTATGGCTACACCTTC
size: NA; D: NA; J: TRBJ2-3; V: TRBV5-1; CDR3: CASSFRGDGSLSTDTQYF; DNA: TGCGCCAGCAGCTTTAGAGGAGACGGCAGCCTTTCCACGGATACGCAGTATTTT
size: NA; D: NA; J: TRBJ2-2; V: TRBV3-1/TRBV3-2; CDR3: CASSHPGGGPGELFF; DNA: TGTGCCAGCAGCCACCCCGGTGGGGGCCCCGGGGAGCTGTTTTTT
size: NA; D: NA; J: TRBJ2-7; V: TRBV11-2; CDR3: CASSLSAGYEQYF; DNA: TGTGCCAGCAGCTTGTCGGCAGGCTACGAGCAGTACTTC
size: NA; D: TRBD2; J: TRBJ2-3; V: TRBV27; CDR3: CASSPHRLAGFSTDTQYF; DNA: TGTGCCAGCAGTCCACATCGACTAGCGGGGTTTAGCACAGATACGCAGTATTTT
size: once; D: NA; J: TRBJ1-2; V: TRBV6-5; CDR3: CASSRTDRLGGYTF; DNA: TGTGCCAGCAGCCGTACAGACAGGCTTGGGGGCTACACCTTC
size: NA; D: TRBD2; J: TRBJ2-1; V: TRBV25-1; CDR3: CASSLAGGSYNEQFF; DNA: TGTGCCAGCAGTCTAGCGGGGGGCTCCTACAATGAGCAGTTCTTC
size: NA; D: TRBD1; J: TRBJ1-4; V: TRBV5-6; CDR3: CASSSDREGEKLFF; DNA: TGTGCCAGCAGCTCGGACAGGGAAGGGGAAAAACTGTTTTTT
size: NA; D: NA; J: TRBJ1-2; V: TRBV12-3/TRBV12-4; CDR3: CASSTRDISYTF; DNA: TGTGCCAGCAGTACACGGGACATTAGCTACACCTTC
size: NA; D: NA; J: TRBJ2-5; V: TRBV29-1; CDR3: CSVGQGDRETQYF; DNA: TGCAGCGTTGGGCAGGGCGATCGGGAGACCCAGTACTTC
size: NA; D: NA; J: TRBJ1-2; V: TRBV12-5; CDR3: CASGLVLDRTNYGYTF; DNA: TGTGCTAGTGGTTTGGTACTTGACAGGACTAACTATGGCTACACCTTC
size: NA; D: NA; J: TRBJ1-1; V: TRBV4-1; CDR3: CASSKARLDTEAFF; DNA: TGCGCCAGCAGCAAAGCCAGGTTGGACACTGAAGCTTTCTTT
size: NA; D: NA; J: TRBJ2-5; V: TRBV11-2; CDR3: CASSLVALRGLTQETQYF; DNA: TGTGCCAGCAGCTTAGTTGCTTTAAGGGGGTTAACCCAAGAGACCCAGTACTTC
size: NA; D: NA; J: TRBJ1-2; V: TRBV7-9; CDR3: CASSDRQLANYGYTF; DNA: TGTGCCAGCAGCGATCGACAGTTAGCTAACTATGGCTACACCTTC
size: NA; D: NA; J: TRBJ2-6; V: TRBV5-1; CDR3: CASSDGSSGANVLTF; DNA: TGCGCCAGCAGCGACGGGTCTTCTGGGGCCAACGTCCTGACTTTC
size: NA; D: TRBD1; J: TRBJ2-1; V: TRBV15; CDR3: CATSRVPDRDNEQFF; DNA: TGTGCCACCAGCAGAGTCCCGGACAGGGACAATGAGCAGTTCTTC
size: NA; D: NA; J: TRBJ1-1; V: TRBV29-1; CDR3: CSVEQGPTEAFF; DNA: TGCAGCGTTGAACAGGGTCCCACTGAAGCTTTCTTT
size: NA; D: NA; J: TRBJ2-7; V: TRBV7-9; CDR3: CASSRPAIASEQYF; DNA: TGTGCCAGCAGCCGGCCCGCCATCGCTAGCGAGCAGTACTTC
size: NA; D: NA; J: TRBJ1-3; V: TRBV18; CDR3: CASSVSSGNTIYF; DNA: TGTGCCAGCTCAGTGAGCTCTGGAAACACCATATATTTT
size: NA; D: NA; J: TRBJ1-5; V: TRBV18; CDR3: CASSQSVPVSNQPQHF; DNA: TGTGCCAGCTCACAGTCAGTCCCAGTAAGCAATCAGCCCCAGCATTTT
size: NA; D: NA; J: TRBJ1-4; V: TRBV6-5; CDR3: CASRQATNEKLFF; DNA: TGTGCCAGCAGACAGGCAACTAATGAAAAACTGTTTTTT
size: NA; D: NA; J: TRBJ1-1; V: TRBV18; CDR3: CASSLGAANTEAFF; DNA: TGTGCCAGCTCCCTTGGGGCGGCGAACACTGAAGCTTTCTTT
size: NA; D: NA; J: TRBJ2-2; V: TRBV19; CDR3: CASRILGANTGELFF; DNA: TGTGCCAGTAGAATCTTAGGGGCGAACACCGGGGAGCTGTTTTTT
size: NA; D: NA; J: TRBJ1-5; V: TRBV9; CDR3: CASSVATRDQHF; DNA: TGTGCCAGCAGCGTAGCTACTCGGGACCAGCATTTT
size: few; D: TRBD1; J: TRBJ2-3; V: TRBV2; CDR3: CASSLQGATDTQYF; DNA: TGTGCCAGCAGCCTCCAGGGGGCCACAGATACGCAGTATTTT
size: NA; D: NA; J: TRBJ1-6; V: TRBV9; CDR3: CASSVGTVSPLHF; DNA: TGTGCCAGCAGCGTAGGAACGGTTTCACCCCTCCACTTT
size: NA; D: TRBD2; J: TRBJ2-2; V: TRBV9; CDR3: CASSVGLAGGTTGELFF; DNA: TGTGCCAGCAGCGTGGGACTAGCGGGGGGGACCACCGGGGAGCTGTTTTTT
size: NA; D: TRBD1; J: TRBJ1-2; V: TRBV5-1; CDR3: CASSVGQGPTNYGYTF; DNA: TGCGCCAGCAGCGTGGGACAGGGCCCAACTAACTATGGCTACACCTTC
size: NA; D: NA; J: TRBJ1-1; V: TRBV12-3/TRBV12-4; CDR3: CASRQARNTEAFF; DNA: TGTGCCAGCAGACAGGCGCGGAACACTGAAGCTTTCTTT
size: NA; D: TRBD2; J: TRBJ2-5; V: TRBV10-2; CDR3: CASSDPGLAGQETQYF; DNA: TGCGCCAGCAGTGATCCGGGACTAGCAGGCCAAGAGACCCAGTACTTC
size: NA; D: TRBD2; J: TRBJ2-2; V: TRBV29-1; CDR3: CSVEGLAAGELFF; DNA: TGCAGCGTCGAGGGACTAGCGGCCGGGGAGCTGTTTTTT
size: NA; D: NA; J: TRBJ1-1; V: TRBV30; CDR3: CASSLGRDTEAFF; DNA: TGTGCCTCGTCATTGGGGCGCGACACTGAAGCTTTCTTT
size: NA; D: TRBD2; J: TRBJ2-3; V: TRBV2; CDR3: CASLQEGLAGEAKGDTQYF; DNA: TGTGCCAGCTTACAAGAAGGGCTAGCGGGGGAAGCTAAGGGAGATACGCAGTATTTT
size: once; D: TRBD1; J: TRBJ1-4; V: TRBV4-1; CDR3: CASGGGQSNEKLFF; DNA: TGCGCCAGCGGAGGGGGACAGAGTAATGAAAAACTGTTTTTT
size: once; D: TRBD2; J: TRBJ2-4; V: TRBV5-4; CDR3: CASSPAGGAAKNIQYF; DNA: TGTGCCAGCAGCCCAGCCGGGGGGGCCGCCAAAAACATTCAGTACTTC
size: NA; D: TRBD2; J: TRBJ2-2; V: TRBV2; CDR3: CASRHTSGGVTGELFF; DNA: TGTGCCAGCAGGCACACTAGCGGGGGGGTCACCGGGGAGCTGTTTTTT
size: NA; D: NA; J: TRBJ1-1; V: TRBV3-1/TRBV3-2; CDR3: CASSQAGERAFF; DNA: TGTGCCAGCAGCCAAGCGGGGGAGAGAGCTTTCTTT
size: NA; D: NA; J: TRBJ2-1; V: TRBV5-1; CDR3: CASSLEALVSVYNEQFF; DNA: TGCGCCAGCAGCTTGGAAGCATTAGTATCCGTCTACAATGAGCAGTTCTTC
size: NA; D: NA; J: TRBJ1-2; V: TRBV6-5; CDR3: CASYPAGPNYGYTF; DNA: TGTGCCAGCTATCCGGCAGGGCCAAACTATGGCTACACCTTC
size: NA; D: NA; J: TRBJ2-5; V: TRBV13; CDR3: CASSSFSYQETQYF; DNA: TGTGCCAGCAGCTCCTTTAGTTATCAAGAGACCCAGTACTTC
size: once; D: TRBD1; J: TRBJ1-4; V: TRBV2; CDR3: CASSGPGQGSPKLFF; DNA: TGTGCCAGCAGCGGGCCGGGACAGGGATCCCCAAAACTGTTTTTT
size: NA; D: NA; J: TRBJ2-5; V: TRBV27; CDR3: CASQGGGETQYF; DNA: TGTGCCAGCCAGGGGGGCGGGGAGACCCAGTACTTC
size: NA; D: NA; J: TRBJ1-5; V: TRBV6-5; CDR3: CARPYGGSSSQPQHF; DNA: TGTGCCAGGCCATACGGGGGAAGTTCAAGTCAGCCCCAGCATTTT